These 22 T cell receptor beta chains originate from one sample sequenced in a study of T cell responses to AZD1222 COVID-19 vaccine. This table comes from immunoSEQ multiplex PCR, and its TCRdb copy is limited to in-frame clones, with some not included. The table shows roughly 150,000 clones, with over 90% occurring only once. Here the sequenced sample was peripheral blood, taken on day 0 of AZD1222 vaccination. These receptors originate from an adult in good health.

This sequence joins TRBV2 and TRBJ2-1; a possible D gene is TRBD1 (6 bases). Trimming took off 4 bases at V and 6 bases at J, with 16 bases between the two ends. Per the germline V gene, CDR1 is SNHLY and CDR2 is FYNNEI. The CDR3 totals 15 residues. The CDR3 nucleotides are TGTGCCAGCAGTGCGGGCAGGGGAAAGGTCAATGAGCAGTTCTTC. The encoded protein is CASSAGRGKVNEQFF.

The chain recombines TRBV10-1 with TRBJ2-1, with 8 bases identical to TRBD2. The J segment lost 2 bases and the V segment lost 6 bases, leaving 9 bases of the junction unmatched. Germline CDR1 reads WNHNN; CDR2 reads SYGVQD (reference sequence). The CDR3 length is 16 residues. CDR3 nucleotides: TGCGCCAGCAGCTCCTCGGTAGCGGGACCCTACAATGAGCAGTTCTTC. Amino acids: CASSSSVAGPYNEQFF.

The chain carries TRBV5-1 and TRBJ2-7, with D possibly TRBD1 on 6 matching bases. Germline V gives CDR1 SGHRS, CDR2 YFSETQ. V was clipped by 4 bases and J by 1 base, with 12 bases between them. CDR3 size: 14 residues. DNA of the CDR3: TGCGCCAGCAGCCCGTGGACAGAATCCTACGAGCAGTACTTC. It specifies CASSPWTESYEQYF. The full variable domain, rest sourced from reference TRBV5-1 and TRBJ2-7, is KAGVTQTPRYLIKTRGQQVTLSCSPISGHRSVSWYQQTPGQGLQFLFEYFSETQRNKGNFPGRFSGRQFSNSRSEMNVSTLELGDSALYLCASSPWTESYEQYFGPGTRLTVT.

The chain recombines TRBV30 with TRBJ2-1; 11 nucleotides match TRBD2. Germline V gives CDR1 GTSNPN, CDR2 SVGIG (reference sequence). Trimming took 2 bases from V and 7 from J; bases not matched to a gene: 4. CDR3 length: 14 amino acids. DNA of the CDR3: TGTGCCTGGAGTCGACTAGCGGGACGTAATGAGCAGTTCTTC. It encodes CAWSRLAGRNEQFF.

This chain joins TRBV5-1 and TRBJ2-2; the D is unclear. CDR3 length: 15 amino acids. Trimming cost V 0 bases and J 4 bases, with 10 bases left between them. The V gene's germline CDR1 is SGHRS and CDR2 YFSETQ. CDR3 DNA sequence: TGCGCCAGCAGCTTGGACGGAGAGCGCACCGGGGAGCTGTTTTTT. Residues: CASSLDGERTGELFF.

The chain employs TRBV24-1 and TRBJ2-1; tentatively, D is TRBD1 or TRBD2 (7 bases each). Trimming removed 3 bases from V and 1 base from J, with 15 bases in between. The germline V gene has CDR1 KGHDR and CDR2 SFDVKD. The CDR3 totals 17 residues. CDR3 in DNA: TGTGCCACCAGTGATCGAGATCAGGGGGGGTCCTACAATGAGCAGTTCTTC. Translated, it gives CATSDRDQGGSYNEQFF.

The chain links TRBV5-8 to TRBJ1-1; no firm D call. Germline-derived CDR1 and CDR2 are SGHTS and YDEGEE. V was cut by 0 bases and J by 4 bases, with 4 bases left in between. The CDR3 is 12 amino acids. The CDR3 loop is CASSLGPTEAFF. The DNA for the CDR3 is TGTGCCAGCAGCTTGGGACCCACTGAAGCTTTCTTT.

In its sample, this clone was seen once. This CDR3 is CASGHREIAGELFF. In DNA form, the CDR3 reads TGTGCCAGCGGACACAGGGAAATCGCCGGGGAGCTGTTTTTT. The chain combines TRBV19 with TRBJ2-2, with D tentatively TRBD1 (6 bases). V lost 9 bases, J lost 6 bases, and 17 bases lay in between. The CDR3 loop spans 14 amino acids. Germline loops: CDR1 LNHDA, CDR2 SQIVND (reference sequence).

This clone has only a few counts. The chain employs TRBV20-1 and TRBJ1-4, with D maybe TRBD1 (6 bases). Trimming pared 3 bases from V and 6 bases from J, leaving 11 bases between. The germline CDR1 and CDR2 sequences are DFQATT and SNEGSKA (reference sequence). CDR3 length: 13 residues. The CDR3 sequence is CSASSGGDEKLFF. CDR3 sequence (DNA): TGCAGTGCTAGTTCCGGGGGCGATGAAAAACTGTTTTTT.

About this clone itself: This specimen includes other DNA sequences encoding the same CDR3. The chain joins TRBV9 to TRBJ2-5; D gene ambiguous. The germline V and J ends were trimmed by 0 bases and 5 bases, with 8 bases remaining between them. The CDR3 totals 13 residues. The germline gives CDR1 SGDLS, CDR2 YYNGEE. This CDR3 reads CASSVGQRETQYF. CDR3 in DNA: TGTGCCAGCAGCGTAGGGCAAAGGGAGACCCAGTACTTC. Together with reference TRBV9 and TRBJ2-5, the CDR3 gives the full variable domain: DSGVTQTPKHLITATGQRVTLRCSPRSGDLSVYWYQQSLDQGLQFLIQYYNGEERAKGNILERFSAQQFPDLHSELNLSSLELGDSALYFCASSVGQRETQYFGPGTRLLVL.

V usage is TRBV15 and J usage is TRBJ1-2; TRBD1 aligns across 9 bases. Trimming removed 3 bases from V and 5 bases from J; junction bases left unmatched: 4. CDR3 length equals 14 residues. Germline V CDR1 and CDR2: LNHNV, YYDKDF (reference sequence). CDR3 loop: CATSRDRGLYGYTF. The CDR3, as DNA: TGTGCCACCAGCAGGGACAGGGGATTATATGGCTACACCTTC. Supplemented by reference TRBV15 and TRBJ1-2, the full variable domain reads DAMVIQNPRYQVTQFGKPVTLSCSQTLNHNVMYWYQQKSSQAPKLLFHYYDKDFNNEADTPDNFQSRRPNTSFCFLDIRSPGLGDTAMYLCATSRDRGLYGYTFGSGTRLTVV.

The genes are TRBV6-4 and TRBJ1-1; unclear D gene. V was shortened by 7 bases and J by 1 base, with 10 bases between the two germline ends. Germline CDR1 is MRHNA and CDR2 is SNTAGT. This CDR3 region has 13 residues. CDR3 sequence reads: CASKEYTNTEAFF. In DNA form, the CDR3 reads TGTGCCAGCAAGGAGTACACGAACACTGAAGCTTTCTTT.

The rearrangement links TRBV5-1 to TRBJ2-7; possibly TRBD2 for D (5 bases). V was shortened by 7 bases and J by 4 bases, with 9 bases between the two germline ends. Germline assignment: CDR1 SGHRS and CDR2 YFSETQ. This CDR3 comprises 11 residues. CDR3 residues: CASAAAYEQYF. The DNA of the CDR3 is TGCGCCAGCGCAGCGGCTTACGAGCAGTACTTC.

This chain connects TRBV7-2 to TRBJ2-3; possible D gene TRBD2, 5 bases. CDR3 length: 13 amino acids. Trimming took 5 bases from V and 4 from J, leaving 10 bases between them. Germline V gene data show CDR1 as SGHTA and CDR2 as FQGNSA. CDR3 bases: TGTGCCAGCAGCCTCGGGATGTCAGATACGCAGTATTTT. It encodes CASSLGMSDTQYF.

The rearrangement links TRBV6-4 to TRBJ2-1; 7 bases line up with TRBD1. Germline lookup yields CDR1 MRHNA and CDR2 SNTAGT. This CDR3 has 14 amino acids. V trimming: 5 bases; J trimming: 3 bases; junction bases outside the gene matches: 4. The CDR3 reads CASSRDSGYNEQFF. Here the CDR3 DNA reads TGTGCCAGCAGTAGGGACAGCGGCTACAATGAGCAGTTCTTC.

The chain has TRBV5-1 and TRBJ1-2; weak D call: TRBD1 (5 bases). V lost 4 bases, J lost 4 bases, and 17 bases lay in between. CDR3 length: 15 amino acids. Germline V gives CDR1 SGHRS, CDR2 YFSETQ. Here the CDR3 DNA reads TGCGCCAGCAGCGACGGGGCCCGGGGCTTCTATGGCTACACCTTC. This encodes CASSDGARGFYGYTF.

The chain carries TRBV5-4 and TRBJ2-1; TRBD2 aligns across 9 bases. CDR3 size: 14 residues. Germline values: CDR1 SGHNT, CDR2 YYREEE (reference sequence). V trimming: 4 bases; J trimming: 9 bases; junction bases outside the gene matches: 8. Here the CDR3 DNA reads TGTGCCAGCAGCGTAGCGGGAGCAGGAGGTGAGCAGTTCTTC. As protein: CASSVAGAGGEQFF.

The V and J genes are TRBV6-1 and TRBJ1-3; possibly TRBD1 for D (6 bases). CDR1 is MNHNS, CDR2 SASEGT, per germline. Trimming took off 2 bases at V and 0 bases at J, with 14 bases between the two ends. The CDR3 extends over 17 amino acids. CDR3 protein: CASSEYPGANSGNTIYF. The CDR3 DNA follows: TGTGCCAGCAGTGAATACCCAGGGGCCAACTCTGGAAACACCATATATTTT.

This chain uses TRBV2 with TRBJ1-5; D gene ambiguous. Germline CDR1 SNHLY, CDR2 FYNNEI. CDR3 length: 13 amino acids. Trimming cost V 1 base and J 4 bases, with 5 bases left between them. The CDR3 is CASSEDRNQPQHF. In nucleotides, the CDR3 is TGTGCCAGCAGTGAAGACAGAAATCAGCCCCAGCATTTT.

This chain joins TRBV29-1 and TRBJ2-1; 7 nucleotides line up with TRBD2. The CDR3 loop spans 15 amino acids. Germline assignment: CDR1 SQVTM and CDR2 ANQGSEA. V lost 0 bases and J lost 0; bases outside the gene matches: 2. CDR3 bases: TGCAGCGTTGAAGACGGGGGGAGCTCCTACAATGAGCAGTTCTTC. It yields the protein CSVEDGGSSYNEQFF.

The V and J genes are TRBV4-1 and TRBJ2-7; 7 nucleotides line up with TRBD1. The CDR3 spans 14 residues. Germline V gene data show CDR1 as MGHRA and CDR2 as YSYEKL. After removal of 2 bases from V and 6 bases from J, the junction contained 7 bases not matched to a gene. CDR3 DNA sequence: TGCGCCAGCAGCCAACCTCAGACAGGGAGCGAGCAGTACTTC. It yields the protein CASSQPQTGSEQYF.

The chain couples TRBV15 to TRBJ1-1, with D possibly TRBD1 on 5 matching bases. Germline V lookup: CDR1 LNHNV, CDR2 YYDKDF (reference sequence). The CDR3 sequence is 16 residues long. Trimming cost V 0 bases and J 4 bases, with 15 bases left between them. The CDR3 sequence: CATSRDRGEGSTEAFF. In DNA, the CDR3 is TGTGCCACCAGCAGAGATCGGGGAGAGGGGAGCACTGAAGCTTTCTTT.